This T cell receptor (beta chain) derives from a study of identical twins. This clonotype occurred many times. The antigen remains undetermined. cDNA molecules carried unique molecular identifiers, and template switching added a universal primer site. TCRdb re-called the 5' RACE reads with MiXCR, one entry per CDR3 protein. The table records around 140,000 distinct CDR3 sequences, roughly 3.2% of them present only once. Trimming stripped 1 base from V and 13 bases from J, with 14 bases between. The CDR3 has 13 residues. General observations from the study: Within monozygotic twins, out-of-frame TCR alpha sharing was underestimated by the models. For cord blood, abundant beta clonotypes had fewer insertions, unlike memory repertoires, which showed none.

This chain links TRBV12-3 or TRBV12-4 with TRBJ2-1; D not certain. This TCR was sampled from a man younger than 35 in good health. Material: memory T cells sorted from blood. The CDR3 reads CASSLGTRTTQFF. In nucleotides, the CDR3 is TGTGCCAGCAGTTTAGGGACCCGCACGACTCAGTTCTTC.